The clone carrying this T cell receptor beta chain showed up just a few times. Study processing details: Nucleated cell counts were estimated from reference gene primer amplification. The method was immunoSEQ multiplex PCR; TCRdb's version includes in-frame clones alone and lacks a portion of them. V and J calls and clone size follow that table, whereas D and trimming were derived from the DNA. The data show 130,000 or so clones, 85% to 90% seen once. The data were obtained in a study of blood T cell repertoires in COVID-19. Whole-study context: The study drew acute and convalescent COVID-19 samples from the United States, Italy and Spain. T cells, B-cell-depleted T cells, or PBMCs supplied cDNA or gDNA.

Sequencing was done on a sample of peripheral blood. This clonotype originated in a man in his 70s with active COVID-19.

DNA for the CDR3: TGTGCCAGCGAAGGGACAAGCCATCCTCAAGGCACCGGGGAGCTGTTTTTT. It yields the protein CASEGTSHPQGTGELFF. The chain uses TRBV28 and TRBJ2-2; TRBD1 might be the D (6 bases). V lost 8 bases and J 4 bases, leaving 23 bases between the germline ends. This CDR3 has 17 amino acids. Germline-derived CDR1 and CDR2 are MDHEN and SYDVKM.